Following are 3 T cell receptor beta chains from one sample sequenced in a study of T cells after somatic rescue of genetic block. Produced via immunoSEQ multiplex PCR; TCRdb's table is partial and in-frame only. The sample has under 150,000 clones; 75% to 95% are singletons. The sample comprised peripheral blood mononuclear cells (PBMCs). These receptor sequences come from a woman aged 18 to 35.

The V call is TRBV9, the J call TRBJ1-2; 7 bases line up with TRBD1. This CDR3 comprises 14 residues. Germline lookup yields CDR1 SGDLS and CDR2 YYNGEE. Losses at the gene ends were 3 bases for V and 5 bases for J; bases not matched to a gene: 7. In DNA form, the CDR3 reads TGTGCCAGCAGCGCGGGACAGTCAACTTATGGCTACACCTTC. Its translation is CASSAGQSTYGYTF.

This clone appeared a single time. The chain links TRBV9 to TRBJ2-1; 8 bases fit TRBD2. This CDR3 is built from 16 residues. Germline CDR1 SGDLS, CDR2 YYNGEE. V shed 0 bases, J shed 1 base, and the junction held 3 bases outside the gene matches. The CDR3 DNA sequence: TGTGCCAGCAGCGTAGATCCGGGGGGGTCCTACAATGAGCAGTTCTTC. Its translation is CASSVDPGGSYNEQFF.

The chain joins TRBV7-3 to TRBJ2-7, with D unresolved. V lost 3 bases and J 2 bases, leaving 8 bases between the germline ends. Germline CDR1 reads SGHTA; CDR2 reads FQGTGA. The CDR3 loop spans 13 amino acids. The CDR3 nucleotides are TGTGCCAGCAGCTTGAACAGCCCCTACGAGCAGTACTTC. It yields the protein CASSLNSPYEQYF. The variable domain in full, completed from reference TRBV7-3 and TRBJ2-7, reads GAGVSQTPSNKVTEKGKYVELRCDPISGHTALYWYRQSLGQGPEFLIYFQGTGAADDSGLPNDRFFAVRPEGSVSTLKIQRTERGDSAVYLCASSLNSPYEQYFGPGTRLTVT.